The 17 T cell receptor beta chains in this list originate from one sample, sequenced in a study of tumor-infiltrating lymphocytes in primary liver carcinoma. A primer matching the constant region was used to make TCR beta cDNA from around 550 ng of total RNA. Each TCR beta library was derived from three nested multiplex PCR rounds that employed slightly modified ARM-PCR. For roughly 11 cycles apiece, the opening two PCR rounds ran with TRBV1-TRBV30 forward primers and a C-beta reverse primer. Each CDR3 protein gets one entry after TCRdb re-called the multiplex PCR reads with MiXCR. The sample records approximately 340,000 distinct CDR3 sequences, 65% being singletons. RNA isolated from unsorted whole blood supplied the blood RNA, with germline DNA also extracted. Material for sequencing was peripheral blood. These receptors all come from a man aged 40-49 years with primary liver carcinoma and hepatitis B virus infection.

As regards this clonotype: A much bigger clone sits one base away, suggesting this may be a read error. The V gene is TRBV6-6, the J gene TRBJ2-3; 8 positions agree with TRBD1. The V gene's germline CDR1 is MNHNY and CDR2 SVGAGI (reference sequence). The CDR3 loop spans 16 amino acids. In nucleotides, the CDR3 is TGTGCCAGCAGTCGAAGTGGACAGGGCTTTACAGATGCGCAGTATTTT. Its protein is CASSRSGQGFTDAQYF.

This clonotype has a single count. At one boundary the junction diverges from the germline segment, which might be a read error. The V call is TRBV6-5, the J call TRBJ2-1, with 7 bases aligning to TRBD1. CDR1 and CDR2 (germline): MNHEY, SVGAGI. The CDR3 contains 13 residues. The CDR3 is CASRPTGEGEQFF. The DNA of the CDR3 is TGTGCAAGCAGACCTACAGGGGAAGGTGAGCAGTTCTTC.

The CDR3 region is CASSYSTLSVIGELFF. CDR3 coding DNA: TGTGCCAGCAGTTACTCAACCCTTAGCGTCATCGGGGAGCTGTTTTTT. V and J are TRBV6-2 or TRBV6-3 and TRBJ2-2, with D tentatively TRBD2 (5 bases). This CDR3 comprises 16 residues. The germline V gene has CDR1 MNHEY and CDR2 SVGEGT. V lost 0 bases, J lost 7 bases, and 15 bases lay in between.

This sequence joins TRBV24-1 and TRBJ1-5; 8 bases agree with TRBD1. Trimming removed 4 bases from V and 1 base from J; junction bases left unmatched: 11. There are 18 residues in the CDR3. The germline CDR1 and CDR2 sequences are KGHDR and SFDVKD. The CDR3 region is CATSESGTGFSSNQPQHF. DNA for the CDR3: TGTGCCACCAGTGAGTCCGGGACAGGTTTTAGCAGCAATCAGCCCCAGCATTTT.

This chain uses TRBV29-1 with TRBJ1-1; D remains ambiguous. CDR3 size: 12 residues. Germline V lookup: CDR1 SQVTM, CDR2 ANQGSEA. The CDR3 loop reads CRTDSRETEAFF. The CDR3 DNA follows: TGCAGGACGGATTCGAGGGAGACTGAAGCTTTCTTT.

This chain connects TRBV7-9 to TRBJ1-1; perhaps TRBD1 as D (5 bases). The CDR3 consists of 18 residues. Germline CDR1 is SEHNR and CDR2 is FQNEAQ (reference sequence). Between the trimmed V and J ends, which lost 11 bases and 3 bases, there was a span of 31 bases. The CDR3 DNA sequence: TGTGCCGGCACATCACCCCCCCCGGGACTCATGGGGGACACTGAAGCTTTCTTT. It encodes CAGTSPPPGLMGDTEAFF.

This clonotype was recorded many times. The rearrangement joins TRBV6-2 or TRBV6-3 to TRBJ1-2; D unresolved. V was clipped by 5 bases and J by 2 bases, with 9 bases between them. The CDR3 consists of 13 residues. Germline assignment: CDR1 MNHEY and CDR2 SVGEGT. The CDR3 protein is CASSPGRNYGYTF. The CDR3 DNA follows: TGTGCCAGCAGTCCCGGACGGAACTATGGCTACACCTTC.

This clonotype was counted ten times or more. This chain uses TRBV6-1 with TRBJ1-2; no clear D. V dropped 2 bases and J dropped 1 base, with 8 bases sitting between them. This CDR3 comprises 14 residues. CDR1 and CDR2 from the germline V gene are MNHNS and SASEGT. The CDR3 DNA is TGTGCCAGCAGTGAAAGTCACGATAACTATGGCTACACCTTC. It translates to CASSESHDNYGYTF.

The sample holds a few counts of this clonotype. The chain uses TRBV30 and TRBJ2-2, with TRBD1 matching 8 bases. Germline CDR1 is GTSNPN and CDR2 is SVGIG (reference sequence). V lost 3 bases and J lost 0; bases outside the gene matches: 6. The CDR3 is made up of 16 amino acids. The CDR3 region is CAWSFTTGANTGELFF. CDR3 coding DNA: TGTGCCTGGAGCTTCACGACAGGGGCGAACACCGGGGAGCTGTTTTTT.

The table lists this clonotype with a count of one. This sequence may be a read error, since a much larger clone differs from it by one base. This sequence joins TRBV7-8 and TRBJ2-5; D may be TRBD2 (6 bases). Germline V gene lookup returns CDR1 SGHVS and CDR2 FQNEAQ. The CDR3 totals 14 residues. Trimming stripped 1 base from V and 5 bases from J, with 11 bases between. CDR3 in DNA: TGTGCCAGCAGCTTAGGTACTCGGGGGGAGACCCAGTACTTC. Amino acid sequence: CASSLGTRGETQYF. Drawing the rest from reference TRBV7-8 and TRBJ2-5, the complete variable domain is GAGVSQSPRYKVAKRGQDVALRCDPISGHVSLFWYQQALGQGPEFLTYFQNEAQLDKSGLPSDRFFAERPEGSVSTLKIQRTQQEDSAVYLCASSLGTRGETQYFGPGTRLLVL.

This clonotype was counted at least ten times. This CDR3 reads CASSQDWARSGANVLTF. The CDR3 DNA follows: TGTGCCAGCAGCCAAGACTGGGCCCGCTCTGGGGCCAACGTCCTGACTTTC. The V gene is TRBV4-2, the J gene TRBJ2-6; D ambiguous. The germline CDR1 and CDR2 sequences are LGHNA and YNFKEQ. The CDR3 is 17 amino acids. V was pared by 0 bases and J by 0 bases, with 9 bases between.

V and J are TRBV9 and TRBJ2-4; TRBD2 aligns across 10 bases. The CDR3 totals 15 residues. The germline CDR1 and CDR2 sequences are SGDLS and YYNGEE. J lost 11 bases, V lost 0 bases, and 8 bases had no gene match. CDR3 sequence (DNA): TGTGCCAGCAGCGTAGGTCAGGAAGCGGGAGGGGTTCAGTACTTC. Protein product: CASSVGQEAGGVQYF.

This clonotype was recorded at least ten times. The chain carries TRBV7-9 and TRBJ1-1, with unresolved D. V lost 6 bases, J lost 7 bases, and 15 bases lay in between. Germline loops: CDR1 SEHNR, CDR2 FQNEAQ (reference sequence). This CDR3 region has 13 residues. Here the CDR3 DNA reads TGTGCCAGCAGTCTGAGGGCGTCCTATGAAGCTTTCTTT. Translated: CASSLRASYEAFF. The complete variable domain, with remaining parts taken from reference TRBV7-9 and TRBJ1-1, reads DTGVSQNPRHKITKRGQNVTFRCDPISEHNRLYWYRQTLGQGPEFLTYFQNEAQLEKSRLLSDRFSAERPKGSFSTLEIQRTEQGDSAMYLCASSLRASYEAFFGQGTRLTVV.

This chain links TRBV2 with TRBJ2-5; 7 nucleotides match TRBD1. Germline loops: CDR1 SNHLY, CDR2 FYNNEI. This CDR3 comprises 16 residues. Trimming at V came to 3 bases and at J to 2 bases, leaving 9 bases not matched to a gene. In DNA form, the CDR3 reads TGTGCCAGCAGTGACACCTTAGGCAGGGGGCAAGAGACCCAGTACTTC. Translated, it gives CASSDTLGRGQETQYF.

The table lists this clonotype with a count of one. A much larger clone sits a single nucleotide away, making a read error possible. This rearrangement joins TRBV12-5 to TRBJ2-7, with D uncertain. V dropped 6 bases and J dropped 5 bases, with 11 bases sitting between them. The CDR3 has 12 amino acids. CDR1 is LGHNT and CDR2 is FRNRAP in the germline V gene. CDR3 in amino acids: CASGMPVDEQYF. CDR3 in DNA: TGTGCTAGTGGAATGCCCGTAGACGAGCAGTACTTC.

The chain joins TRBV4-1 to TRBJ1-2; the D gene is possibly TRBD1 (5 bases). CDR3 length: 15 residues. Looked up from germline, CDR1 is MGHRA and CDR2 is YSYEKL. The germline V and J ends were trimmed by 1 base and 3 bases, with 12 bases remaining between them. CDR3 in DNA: TGCGCCAGCAGCCAAGGTGGAAGGGGATACTATGGCTACACCTTC. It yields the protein CASSQGGRGYYGYTF.

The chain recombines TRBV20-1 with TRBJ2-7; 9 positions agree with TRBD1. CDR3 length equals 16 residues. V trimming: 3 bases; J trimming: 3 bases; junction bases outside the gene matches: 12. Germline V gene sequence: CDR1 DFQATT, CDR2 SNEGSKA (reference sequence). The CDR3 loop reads CSARSGNTGGNYEQYF. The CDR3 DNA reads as TGCAGTGCTAGGAGTGGAAATACAGGGGGCAACTACGAGCAGTACTTC.